The T cell receptor (beta chain) described here comes from a study of vaccination and CD4 T cells after COVID-19. Sequenced with the Oncomine TCR Beta short-read assay was DNA taken from cultured CD4+ T cells. TCRdb recomputed calls from the PCR reads with MiXCR, one row per CDR3 protein. Of approximately 17,000 distinct CDR3 sequences in the sample, about 50% were seen once. Treatment noted: roughly 11-day PBMC culture with coronavirus spike peptide pools or control peptides (ViraFEST assay). This clonotype was counted a few times. Its specificity is unknown. Germline CDR1 is MDHEN and CDR2 is SYDVKM. CDR3 length equals 22 residues. V shed 7 bases, J shed 0 bases, and the junction held 27 bases outside the gene matches.

The V and J genes are TRBV28 and TRBJ1-5; 7 bases are a match to TRBD1. The source material was CD4+ T cells from blood, cultured in vitro. This sequence originates from a human donor who had recovered from COVID-19. For the CDR3, the DNA is TGTGCCAGCACCAAAAGCCCTTACGTACAGGGGAGGGGATTTTATAGCAATCAGCCCCAGCATTTT. This translates into CASTKSPYVQGRGFYSNQPQHF.